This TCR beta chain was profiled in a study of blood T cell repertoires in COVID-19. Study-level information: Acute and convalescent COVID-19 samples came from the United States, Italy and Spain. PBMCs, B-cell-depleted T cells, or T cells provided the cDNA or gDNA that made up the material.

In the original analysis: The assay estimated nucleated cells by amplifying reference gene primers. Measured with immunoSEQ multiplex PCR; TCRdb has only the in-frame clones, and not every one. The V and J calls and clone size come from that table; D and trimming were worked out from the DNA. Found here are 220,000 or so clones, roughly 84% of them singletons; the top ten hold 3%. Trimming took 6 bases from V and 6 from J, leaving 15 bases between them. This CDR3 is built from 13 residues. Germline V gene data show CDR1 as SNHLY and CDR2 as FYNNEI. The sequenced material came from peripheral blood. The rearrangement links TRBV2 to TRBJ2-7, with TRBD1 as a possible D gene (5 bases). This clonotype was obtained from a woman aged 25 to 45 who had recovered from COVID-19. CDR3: CASRKGGAVEQYF. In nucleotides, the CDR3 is TGTGCCAGCAGGAAAGGTGGGGCGGTCGAGCAGTACTTC.